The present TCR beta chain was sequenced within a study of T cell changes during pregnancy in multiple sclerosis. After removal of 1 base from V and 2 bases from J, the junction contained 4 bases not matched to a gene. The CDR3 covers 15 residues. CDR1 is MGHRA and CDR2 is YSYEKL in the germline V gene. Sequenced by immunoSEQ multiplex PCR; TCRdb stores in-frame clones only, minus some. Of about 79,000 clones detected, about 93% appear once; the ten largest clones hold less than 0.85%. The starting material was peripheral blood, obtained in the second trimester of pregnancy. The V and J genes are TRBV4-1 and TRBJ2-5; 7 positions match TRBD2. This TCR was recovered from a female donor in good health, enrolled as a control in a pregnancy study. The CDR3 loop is CASSQGLADQETQYF. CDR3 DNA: TGCGCCAGCAGCCAAGGGCTAGCGGATCAAGAGACCCAGTACTTC.